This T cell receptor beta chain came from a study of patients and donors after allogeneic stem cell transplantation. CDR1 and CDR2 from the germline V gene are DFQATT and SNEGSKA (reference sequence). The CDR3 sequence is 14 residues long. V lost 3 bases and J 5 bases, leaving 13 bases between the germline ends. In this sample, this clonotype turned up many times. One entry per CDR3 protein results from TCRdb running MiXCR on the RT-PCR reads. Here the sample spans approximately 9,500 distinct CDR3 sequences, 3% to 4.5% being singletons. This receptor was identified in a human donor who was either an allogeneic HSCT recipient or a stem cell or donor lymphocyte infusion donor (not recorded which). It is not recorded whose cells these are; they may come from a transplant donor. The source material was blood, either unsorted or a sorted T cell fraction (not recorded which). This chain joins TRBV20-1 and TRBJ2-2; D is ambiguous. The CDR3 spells CSARGALATGELFF. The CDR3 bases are TGCAGTGCTAGGGGTGCCCTCGCGACCGGGGAGCTGTTTTTT.